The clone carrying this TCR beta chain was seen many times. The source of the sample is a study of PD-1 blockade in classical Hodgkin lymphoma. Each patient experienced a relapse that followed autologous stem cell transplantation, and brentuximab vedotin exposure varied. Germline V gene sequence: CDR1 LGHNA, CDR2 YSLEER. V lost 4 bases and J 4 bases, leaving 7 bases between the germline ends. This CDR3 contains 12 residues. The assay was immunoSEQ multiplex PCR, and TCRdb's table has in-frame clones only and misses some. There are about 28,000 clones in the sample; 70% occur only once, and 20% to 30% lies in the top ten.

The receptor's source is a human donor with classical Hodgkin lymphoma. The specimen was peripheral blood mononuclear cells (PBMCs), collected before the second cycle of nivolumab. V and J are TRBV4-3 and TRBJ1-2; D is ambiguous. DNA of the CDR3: TGCGCCAGCAGCCCTGGCGGCTATGGCTACACCTTC. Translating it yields CASSPGGYGYTF.